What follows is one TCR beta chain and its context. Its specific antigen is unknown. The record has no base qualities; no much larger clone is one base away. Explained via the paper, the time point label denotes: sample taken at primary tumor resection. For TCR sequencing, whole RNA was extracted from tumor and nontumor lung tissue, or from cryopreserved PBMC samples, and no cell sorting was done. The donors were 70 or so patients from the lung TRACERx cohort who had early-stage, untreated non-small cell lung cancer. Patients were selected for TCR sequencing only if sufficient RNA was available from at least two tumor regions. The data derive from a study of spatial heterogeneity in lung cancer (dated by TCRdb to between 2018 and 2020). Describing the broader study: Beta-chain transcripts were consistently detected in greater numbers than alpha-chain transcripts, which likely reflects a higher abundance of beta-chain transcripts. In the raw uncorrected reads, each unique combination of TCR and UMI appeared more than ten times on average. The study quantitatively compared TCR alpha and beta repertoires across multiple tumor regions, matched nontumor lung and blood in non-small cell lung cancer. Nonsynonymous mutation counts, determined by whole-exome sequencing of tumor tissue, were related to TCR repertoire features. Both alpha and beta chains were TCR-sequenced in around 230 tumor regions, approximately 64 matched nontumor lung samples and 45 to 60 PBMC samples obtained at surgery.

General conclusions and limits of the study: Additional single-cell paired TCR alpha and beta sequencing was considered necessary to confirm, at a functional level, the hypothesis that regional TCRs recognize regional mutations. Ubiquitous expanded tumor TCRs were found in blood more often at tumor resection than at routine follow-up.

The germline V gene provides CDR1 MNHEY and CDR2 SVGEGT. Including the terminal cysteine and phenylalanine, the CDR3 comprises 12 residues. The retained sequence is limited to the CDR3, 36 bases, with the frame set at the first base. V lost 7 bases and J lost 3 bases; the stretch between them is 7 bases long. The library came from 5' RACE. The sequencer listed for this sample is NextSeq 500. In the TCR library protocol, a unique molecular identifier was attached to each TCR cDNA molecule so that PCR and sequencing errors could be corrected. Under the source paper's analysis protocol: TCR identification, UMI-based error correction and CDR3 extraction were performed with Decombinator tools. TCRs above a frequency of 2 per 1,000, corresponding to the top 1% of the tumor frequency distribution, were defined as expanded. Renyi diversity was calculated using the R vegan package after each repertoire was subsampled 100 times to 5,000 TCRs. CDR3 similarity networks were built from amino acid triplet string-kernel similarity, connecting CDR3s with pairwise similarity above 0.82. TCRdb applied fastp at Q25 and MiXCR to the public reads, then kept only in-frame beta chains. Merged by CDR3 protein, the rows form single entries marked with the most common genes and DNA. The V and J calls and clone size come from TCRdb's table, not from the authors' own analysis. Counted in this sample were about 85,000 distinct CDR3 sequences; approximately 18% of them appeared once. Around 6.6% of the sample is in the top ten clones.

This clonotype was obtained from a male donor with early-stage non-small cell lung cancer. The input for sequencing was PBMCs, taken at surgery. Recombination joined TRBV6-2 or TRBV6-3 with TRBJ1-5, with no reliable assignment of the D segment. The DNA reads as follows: TGTGCCAGCAACCCAGACAATCAGCCCCAGCATTTT. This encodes CASNPDNQPQHF.